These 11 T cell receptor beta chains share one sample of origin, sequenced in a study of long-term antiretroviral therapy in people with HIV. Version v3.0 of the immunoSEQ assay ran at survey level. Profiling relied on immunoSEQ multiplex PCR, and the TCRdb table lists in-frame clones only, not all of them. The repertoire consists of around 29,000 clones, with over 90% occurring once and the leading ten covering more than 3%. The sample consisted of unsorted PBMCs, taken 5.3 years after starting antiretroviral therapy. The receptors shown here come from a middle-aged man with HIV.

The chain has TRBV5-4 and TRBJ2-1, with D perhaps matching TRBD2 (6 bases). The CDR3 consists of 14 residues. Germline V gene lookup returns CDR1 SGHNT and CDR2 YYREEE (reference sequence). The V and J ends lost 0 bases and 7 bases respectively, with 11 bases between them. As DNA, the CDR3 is TGTGCCAGCAGCTTGGTCGGAGGGCCGAATGAGCAGTTCTTC. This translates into CASSLVGGPNEQFF. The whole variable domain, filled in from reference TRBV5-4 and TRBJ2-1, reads ETGVTQSPTHLIKTRGQQVTLRCSSQSGHNTVSWYQQALGQGPQFIFQYYREEENGRGNFPPRFSGLQFPNYSSELNVNALELDDSALYLCASSLVGGPNEQFFGPGTRLTVL.

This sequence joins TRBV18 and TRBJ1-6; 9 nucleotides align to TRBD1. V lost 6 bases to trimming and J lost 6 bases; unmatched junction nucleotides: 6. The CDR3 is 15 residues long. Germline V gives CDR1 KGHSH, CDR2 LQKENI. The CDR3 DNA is TGTGCCAGCTCGCTGGGGACAGGGAGTAATTCACCCCTCCACTTT. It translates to CASSLGTGSNSPLHF.

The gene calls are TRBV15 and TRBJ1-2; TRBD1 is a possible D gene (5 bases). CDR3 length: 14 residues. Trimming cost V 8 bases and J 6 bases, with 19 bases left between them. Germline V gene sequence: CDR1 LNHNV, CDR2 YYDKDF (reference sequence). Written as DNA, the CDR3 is TGTGCCACCGGCTCGAGGAGGGGAGAAGATGGCTACACCTTC. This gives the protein CATGSRRGEDGYTF.

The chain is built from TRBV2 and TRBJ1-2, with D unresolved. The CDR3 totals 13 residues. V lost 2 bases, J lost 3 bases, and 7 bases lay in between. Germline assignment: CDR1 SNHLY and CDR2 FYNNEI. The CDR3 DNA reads TGTGCCAGCAGTGAAACGGGATACTATGGCTACACCTTC. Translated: CASSETGYYGYTF.

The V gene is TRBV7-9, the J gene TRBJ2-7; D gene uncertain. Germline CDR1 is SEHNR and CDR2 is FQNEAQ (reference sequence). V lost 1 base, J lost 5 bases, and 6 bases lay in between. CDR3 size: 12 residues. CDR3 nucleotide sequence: TGTGCCAGCAGCTTAGAGTTGGACGAGCAGTACTTC. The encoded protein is CASSLELDEQYF.

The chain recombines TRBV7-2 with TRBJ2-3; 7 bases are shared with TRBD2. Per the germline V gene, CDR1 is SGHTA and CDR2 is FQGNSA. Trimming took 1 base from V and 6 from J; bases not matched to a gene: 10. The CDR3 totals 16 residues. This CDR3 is CASSLDGGGPRDTQYF. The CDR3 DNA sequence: TGTGCCAGCAGCTTAGATGGGGGGGGTCCCCGTGATACGCAGTATTTT.

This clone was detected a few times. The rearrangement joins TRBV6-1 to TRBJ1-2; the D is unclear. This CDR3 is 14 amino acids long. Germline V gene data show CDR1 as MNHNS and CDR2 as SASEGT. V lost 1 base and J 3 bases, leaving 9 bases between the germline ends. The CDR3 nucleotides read TGTGCCAGCAGTGAAGGGAGCACCTACTATGGCTACACCTTC. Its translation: CASSEGSTYYGYTF.

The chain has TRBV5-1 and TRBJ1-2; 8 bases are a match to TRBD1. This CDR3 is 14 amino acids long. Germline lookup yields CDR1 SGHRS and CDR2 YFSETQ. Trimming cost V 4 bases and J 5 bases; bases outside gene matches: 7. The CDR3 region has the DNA TGCGCCAGCAGCGGGCAGGGGGCTCTTTATGGCTACACCTTC. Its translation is CASSGQGALYGYTF.

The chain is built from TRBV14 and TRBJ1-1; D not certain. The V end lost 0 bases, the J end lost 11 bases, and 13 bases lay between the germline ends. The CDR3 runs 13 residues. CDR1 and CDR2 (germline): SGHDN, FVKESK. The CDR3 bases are TGTGCCAGCAGCCAAGACAGACTCTCTGGGGCTTTCTTT. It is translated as CASSQDRLSGAFF.

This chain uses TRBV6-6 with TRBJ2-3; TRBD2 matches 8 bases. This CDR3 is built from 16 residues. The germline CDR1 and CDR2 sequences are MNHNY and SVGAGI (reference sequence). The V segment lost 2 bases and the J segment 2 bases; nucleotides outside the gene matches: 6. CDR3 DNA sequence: TGTGCCAGCAGTTACACGGCGGGGGGCCTCACAGATACGCAGTATTTT. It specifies CASSYTAGGLTDTQYF.

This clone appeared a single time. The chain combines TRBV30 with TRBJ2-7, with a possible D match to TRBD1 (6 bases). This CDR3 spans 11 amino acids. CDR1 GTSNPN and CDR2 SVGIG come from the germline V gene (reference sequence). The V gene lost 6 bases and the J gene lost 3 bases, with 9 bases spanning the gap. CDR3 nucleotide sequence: TGTGCCTGTCGACAGGACTACGAGCAGTACTTC. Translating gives CACRQDYEQYF.